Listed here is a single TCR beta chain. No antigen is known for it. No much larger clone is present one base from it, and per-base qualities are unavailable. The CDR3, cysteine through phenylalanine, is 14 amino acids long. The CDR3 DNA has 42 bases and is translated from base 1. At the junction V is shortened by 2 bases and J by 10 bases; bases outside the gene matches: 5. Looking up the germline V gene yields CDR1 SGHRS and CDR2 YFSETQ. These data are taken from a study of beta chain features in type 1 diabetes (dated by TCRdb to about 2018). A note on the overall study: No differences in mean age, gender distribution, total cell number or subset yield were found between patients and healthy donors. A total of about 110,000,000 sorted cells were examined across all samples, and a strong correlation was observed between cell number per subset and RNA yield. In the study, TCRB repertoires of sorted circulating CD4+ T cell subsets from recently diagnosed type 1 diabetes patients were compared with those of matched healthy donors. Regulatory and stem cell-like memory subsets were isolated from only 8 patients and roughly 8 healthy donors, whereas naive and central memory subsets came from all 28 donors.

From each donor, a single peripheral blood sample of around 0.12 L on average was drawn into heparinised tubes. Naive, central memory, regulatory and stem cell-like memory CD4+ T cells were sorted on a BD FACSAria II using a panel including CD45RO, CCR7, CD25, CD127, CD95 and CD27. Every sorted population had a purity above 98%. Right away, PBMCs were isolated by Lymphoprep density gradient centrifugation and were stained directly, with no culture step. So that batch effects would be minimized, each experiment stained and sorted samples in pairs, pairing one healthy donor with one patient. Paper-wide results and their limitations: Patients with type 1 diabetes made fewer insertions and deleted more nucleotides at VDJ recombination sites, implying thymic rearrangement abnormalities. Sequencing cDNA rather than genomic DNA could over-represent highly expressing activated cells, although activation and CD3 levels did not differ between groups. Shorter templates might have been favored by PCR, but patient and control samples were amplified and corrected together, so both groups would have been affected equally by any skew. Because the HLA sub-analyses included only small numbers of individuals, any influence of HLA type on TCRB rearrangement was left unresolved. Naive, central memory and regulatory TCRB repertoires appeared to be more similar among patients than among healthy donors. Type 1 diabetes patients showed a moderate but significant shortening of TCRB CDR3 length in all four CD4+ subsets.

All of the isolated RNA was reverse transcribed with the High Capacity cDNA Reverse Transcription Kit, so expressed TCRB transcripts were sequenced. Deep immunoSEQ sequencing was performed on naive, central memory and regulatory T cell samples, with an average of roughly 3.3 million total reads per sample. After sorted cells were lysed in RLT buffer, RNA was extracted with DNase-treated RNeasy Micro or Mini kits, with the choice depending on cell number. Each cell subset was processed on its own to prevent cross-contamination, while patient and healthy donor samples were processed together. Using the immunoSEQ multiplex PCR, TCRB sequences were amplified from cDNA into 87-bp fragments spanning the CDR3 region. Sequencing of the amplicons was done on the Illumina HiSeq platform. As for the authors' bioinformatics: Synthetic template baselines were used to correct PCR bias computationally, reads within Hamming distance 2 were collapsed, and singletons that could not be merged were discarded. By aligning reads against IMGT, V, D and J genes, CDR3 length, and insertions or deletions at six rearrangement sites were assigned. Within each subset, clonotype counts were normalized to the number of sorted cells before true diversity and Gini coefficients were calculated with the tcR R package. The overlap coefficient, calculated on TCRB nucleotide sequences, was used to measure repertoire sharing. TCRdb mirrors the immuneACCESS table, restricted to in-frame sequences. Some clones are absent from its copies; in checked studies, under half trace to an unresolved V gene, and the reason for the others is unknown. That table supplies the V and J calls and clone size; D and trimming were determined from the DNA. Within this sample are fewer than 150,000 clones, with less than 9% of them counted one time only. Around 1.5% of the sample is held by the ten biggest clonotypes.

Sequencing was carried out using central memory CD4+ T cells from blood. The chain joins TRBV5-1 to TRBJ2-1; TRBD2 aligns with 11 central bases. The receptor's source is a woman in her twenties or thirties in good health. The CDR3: CASSLTSGSQEQFF. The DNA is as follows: TGCGCCAGCAGCTTAACTAGCGGGAGTCAGGAGCAGTTCTTC.